This is a list of T cell receptor beta chains from one sample in a study of blood T cell repertoires in COVID-19. The method was immunoSEQ multiplex PCR; TCRdb's version includes in-frame clones alone and lacks a portion of them. There are under 150,000 clones in the sample; 84% occur only once, and just under 9% lies in the top ten. Sequencing was performed on peripheral blood. These receptor sequences come from a woman older than 75 in a cohort sampled during active or convalescent COVID-19. CDR3s include the opening cysteine and the closing phenylalanine or tryptophan. The order of the fields is V gene, J gene, D gene, clone size, CDR3 DNA, CDR3 protein. D genes are given only for firm matches. Size values are once, few and many counts, or a class for expanded clones, and some rows have none.

V gene: TRBV5-1; J gene: TRBJ2-1; D gene: .; clone size: .; CDR3 DNA: TGCGCCAGCAGCCCCGGGTACAGGTCCTACAATGAGCAGTTCTTC; CDR3 protein: CASSPGYRSYNEQFF
V gene: TRBV18; J gene: TRBJ2-5; D gene: .; clone size: .; CDR3 DNA: TGTGCCAGCTCACCCTTGGTGGCTCGAGAGACCCAGTACTTC; CDR3 protein: CASSPLVARETQYF
V gene: TRBV6-2/TRBV6-3; J gene: TRBJ1-2; D gene: TRBD1; clone size: .; CDR3 DNA: TGTGCCAGCAGTCGACAACAGGGGACCATCAACTATGGCTACACCTTC; CDR3 protein: CASSRQQGTINYGYTF
V gene: TRBV7-2; J gene: TRBJ1-6; D gene: TRBD1; clone size: .; CDR3 DNA: TGTGCCAGCAGCTCCAGGACAGGGACAGGTTCACCCCTCCACTTT; CDR3 protein: CASSSRTGTGSPLHF
V gene: TRBV6-2/TRBV6-3; J gene: TRBJ1-1; D gene: TRBD1; clone size: once; CDR3 DNA: TGTGCCAGCAGTTCGAGGACAGGGTGGGCTTTCTTT; CDR3 protein: CASSSRTGWAFF
V gene: TRBV18; J gene: TRBJ2-1; D gene: TRBD1; clone size: .; CDR3 DNA: TGTGCCAGCTCACCAACGAGACAGGGCAGTTCCTACAATGAGCAGTTCTTC; CDR3 protein: CASSPTRQGSSYNEQFF
V gene: TRBV7-3; J gene: TRBJ1-5; D gene: .; clone size: .; CDR3 DNA: TGTGCCAGCAGCTTGTCAGGGAATCAGCCCCAGCATTTT; CDR3 protein: CASSLSGNQPQHF
V gene: TRBV11-1; J gene: TRBJ2-2; D gene: .; clone size: .; CDR3 DNA: TGTGCCAGCAGAAAAAACAGGGCCCCGAACACCGGGGAGCTGTTTTTT; CDR3 protein: CASRKNRAPNTGELFF
V gene: TRBV29-1; J gene: TRBJ2-2; D gene: .; clone size: few; CDR3 DNA: TGCAGCGTCACAGGAACCCCGGAGCTGTTTTTT; CDR3 protein: CSVTGTPELFF
V gene: TRBV27; J gene: TRBJ2-2; D gene: TRBD2; clone size: .; CDR3 DNA: TGTGCCAGCAGTCCGCGCGGGGGGAACACCGGGGAGCTGTTTTTT; CDR3 protein: CASSPRGGNTGELFF
V gene: TRBV2; J gene: TRBJ2-3; D gene: .; clone size: .; CDR3 DNA: TGTGCCAGCAGGGCTAGCACAGATACGCAGTATTTT; CDR3 protein: CASRASTDTQYF
V gene: TRBV5-6; J gene: TRBJ1-1; D gene: .; clone size: .; CDR3 DNA: TGTGCCAGCAGCTTGTTATCTGAAGCTTTCTTT; CDR3 protein: CASSLLSEAFF
V gene: TRBV2; J gene: TRBJ1-5; D gene: .; clone size: .; CDR3 DNA: TGTGCCAGCAGTGCTTTCGTCCGGAGGAGTCAGCCCCAGCATTTT; CDR3 protein: CASSAFVRRSQPQHF
V gene: TRBV5-5; J gene: TRBJ1-4; D gene: TRBD1; clone size: few; CDR3 DNA: TGTGCCAGCAAGGGGACAGGGCCTGCAACTAATGAAAAACTGTTTTTT; CDR3 protein: CASKGTGPATNEKLFF
V gene: TRBV5-1; J gene: TRBJ1-1; D gene: .; clone size: .; CDR3 DNA: TGCGCCAGCAAACGGGGGGAATCTGAAGCTTTCTTT; CDR3 protein: CASKRGESEAFF
V gene: TRBV5-1; J gene: TRBJ1-1; D gene: .; clone size: .; CDR3 DNA: TGCGCCAGCAGCTTCCAGGGTTCCGGCACTGAAGCTTTCTTT; CDR3 protein: CASSFQGSGTEAFF